This T cell receptor (beta chain) was documented in a study of blood T cell repertoires in COVID-19. Looking at the study overall: Sources were T cells, B-cell-depleted T cells, or PBMCs; the material itself was cDNA or gDNA.

Here immunoSEQ multiplex PCR was the method, and the copy in TCRdb shows in-frame clones only, minus some. The data hold under 140,000 clones, with 76% observed a single time. This CDR3 has 16 residues. Trimming cost V 1 base and J 0 bases, with 10 bases left between them. CDR1 and CDR2 from the germline V gene are GTSNPN and SVGIG (reference sequence). The sequence came from a woman of 80 years or more with acute or convalescent COVID-19. The chain uses TRBV30 and TRBJ2-6; D might be TRBD1 (5 bases). Sequencing was done on a sample of peripheral blood. CDR3 nucleotide sequence: TGTGCCTGGAGTGACAGGACCTACTCTGGGGCCAACGTCCTGACTTTC. As protein: CAWSDRTYSGANVLTF.